This TCR beta chain was captured by sequencing in a study of cytomegalovirus exposure and HLA in healthy donors. Primers for the PCR totalled 60 Vbeta and 13 Jbeta. Some clones are missing from TCRdb's copy, which holds only in-frame ones; the method was immunoSEQ multiplex PCR. The table shows 150,000 to 200,000 clones, with around three quarters occurring only once. This clone was observed a few times. The germline V gene has CDR1 LNHDA and CDR2 SQIVND (reference sequence). The V segment lost 6 bases and the J segment 3 bases; nucleotides outside the gene matches: 5. This CDR3 comprises 15 residues.

The sequencing sample was made of PBMCs. V usage is TRBV19 and J usage is TRBJ2-1, with TRBD2 matching 10 bases. The clonotype originates from a woman in her thirties in good health and CMV-seropositive. The DNA of the CDR3 is TGTGCCAGTAGCACTAGCGGGATTCACTACAATGAGCAGTTCTTC. Translating it yields CASSTSGIHYNEQFF.